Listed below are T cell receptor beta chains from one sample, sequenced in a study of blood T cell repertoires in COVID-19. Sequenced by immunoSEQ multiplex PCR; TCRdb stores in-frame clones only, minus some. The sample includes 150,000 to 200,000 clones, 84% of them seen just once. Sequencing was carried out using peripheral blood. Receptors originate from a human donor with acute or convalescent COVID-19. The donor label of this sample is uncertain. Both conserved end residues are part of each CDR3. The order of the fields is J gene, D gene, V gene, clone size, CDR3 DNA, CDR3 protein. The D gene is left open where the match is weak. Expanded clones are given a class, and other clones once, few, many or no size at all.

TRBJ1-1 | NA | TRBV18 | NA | TGTGCCAGCTCACCACCGGGTTCAGGGGACGCTTTCTTT | CASSPPGSGDAFF
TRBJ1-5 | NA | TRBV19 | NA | TGTGCCAGTAGTGGGTGGGCAGACAATAGCAATCAGCCCCAGCATTTT | CASSGWADNSNQPQHF
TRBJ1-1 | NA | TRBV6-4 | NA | TGTGCCAGCAGTGACTCGATGTACAGGGAAGCTTTCTTT | CASSDSMYREAFF
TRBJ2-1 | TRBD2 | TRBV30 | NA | TGTGCCTGGAGTGCCGGGACTAGCGGAGCCTACAATGAGCAGTTCTTC | CAWSAGTSGAYNEQFF
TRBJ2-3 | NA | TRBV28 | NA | TGTGCCAGCAGTAGCTATAGGGGGGGGATCTACACAGATACGCAGTATTTT | CASSSYRGGIYTDTQYF
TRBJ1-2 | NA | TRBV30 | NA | TGTGCCTGTAATGCGGGGGATGGCTACACCTTC | CACNAGDGYTF
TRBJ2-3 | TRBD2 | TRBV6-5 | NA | TGTGCCAGCAAGCCCGGACTAGCGGGGGATACGCAGTATTTT | CASKPGLAGDTQYF
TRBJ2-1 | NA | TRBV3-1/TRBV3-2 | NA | TGTGCCAGCAGCCCAGAGAACGGGGGGCAGGGCAATGAGCAGTTCTTC | CASSPENGGQGNEQFF
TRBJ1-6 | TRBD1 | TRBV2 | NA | TGTGCCAGCAGCGGGACAGGGGATAAGAATTCACCCCTCCACTTT | CASSGTGDKNSPLHF
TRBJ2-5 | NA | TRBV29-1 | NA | TGCAGCGTCAACAGTGTTCAGGAGACCCAGTACTTC | CSVNSVQETQYF
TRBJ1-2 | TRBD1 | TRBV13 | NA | TGTGCCAGCAGCTCCGGACAGGGCCTCTATGGCTACACCTTC | CASSSGQGLYGYTF
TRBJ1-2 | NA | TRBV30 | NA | TGTGCCTGGGCTCCCGATGAGGGTCCGCGGGATGGCTACACCTTC | CAWAPDEGPRDGYTF
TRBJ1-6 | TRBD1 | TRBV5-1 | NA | TGCGCCAGCAGCTTGGTATTGGGACAGGGAGGTTCACCCCTCCACTTT | CASSLVLGQGGSPLHF
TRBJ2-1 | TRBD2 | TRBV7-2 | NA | TGTGCCAGCAGCCGGAGCGGGGGGGACCACAATGAGCAGTTCTTC | CASSRSGGDHNEQFF
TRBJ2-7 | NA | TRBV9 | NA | TGTGCCAGCAGCGTAGCCCCAGCGGGCACCTACGAGCAGTACTTC | CASSVAPAGTYEQYF
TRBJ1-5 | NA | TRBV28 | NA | TGTGCCAGCAGTCCGGGGGCGGGGGGCGCCGGCCAGCCCCAGCATTTT | CASSPGAGGAGQPQHF
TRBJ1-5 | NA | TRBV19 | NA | TGTGCCAGTACCGGCGGACAAAATCAGTCCCAGCATTTT | CASTGGQNQSQHF
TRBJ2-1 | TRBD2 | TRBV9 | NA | TGTGCCAGCAGCGCCTCGGGAGGGAGCTACAATGAGCAGTTCTTC | CASSASGGSYNEQFF
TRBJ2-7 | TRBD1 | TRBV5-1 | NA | TGCGCCAGCAGCCCAGGACAGGGGGCGAGGGAGCAGTACTTC | CASSPGQGAREQYF
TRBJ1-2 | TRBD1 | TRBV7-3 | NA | TGTGCCAGCAGCTTAGGGACAGGGGGCGCGGGTGGCTACACCTTC | CASSLGTGGAGGYTF
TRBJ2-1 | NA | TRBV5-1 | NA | TGCGCCAGCAGCTTGACGGGAGAGGTGCAGTTCTTC | CASSLTGEVQFF
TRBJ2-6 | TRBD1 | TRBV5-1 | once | TGCGCCAGCAGCTGGGGACAGGGTGGGACTGGGGCCAACGTCCTGACTTTC | CASSWGQGGTGANVLTF
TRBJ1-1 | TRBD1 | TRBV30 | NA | TGTGCCTGGAGTAGGGGACAGGGGCTGGACACTGAAGCTTTCTTT | CAWSRGQGLDTEAFF
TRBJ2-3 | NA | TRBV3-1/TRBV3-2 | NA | TGTGCCAGCAGCCAAGAATACCAGGGCTGGACAGATACGCAGTATTTT | CASSQEYQGWTDTQYF
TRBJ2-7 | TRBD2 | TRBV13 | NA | TGTGCCAGCAGCTTACGAAGCGGGGGGGCTTACGAGCAGTACTTC | CASSLRSGGAYEQYF
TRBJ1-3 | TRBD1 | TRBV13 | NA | TGTGCCAGCAGCTGGGGGGACAGTAGCTCTGGAAACACCATATATTTT | CASSWGDSSSGNTIYF
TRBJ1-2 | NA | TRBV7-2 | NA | TGTGCCAGCAGCTCCCCCCCCGGTGGCTACACCTTC | CASSSPPGGYTF
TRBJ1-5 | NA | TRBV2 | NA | TGTGCCAGCAGTGAATTTCATAGCAATCAGCCCCAGCATTTT | CASSEFHSNQPQHF
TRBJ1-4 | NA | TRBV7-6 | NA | TGTGCCAGCAGCTTAGGAGCCCCGTCCGGGGTGGTCTATGAAAAACTGTTTTTT | CASSLGAPSGVVYEKLFF
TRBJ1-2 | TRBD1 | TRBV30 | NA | TGTGCCTGGAGTGTATTGGCAGGGCCACAGGGGTCCTATGGCTACACCTTC | CAWSVLAGPQGSYGYTF
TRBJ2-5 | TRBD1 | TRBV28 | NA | TGTGCCAGCAGAGGATCTAGGACAGGGGAACAAGAGACCCAGTACTTC | CASRGSRTGEQETQYF
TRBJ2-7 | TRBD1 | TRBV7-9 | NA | TGTGCCAGCAGTCGGACAGGGGGCGAGCAGTACTTC | CASSRTGGEQYF
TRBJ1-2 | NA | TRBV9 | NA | TGTGCCAGCAGCGGGAGGGTTGGCTATGGCTACACCTTC | CASSGRVGYGYTF
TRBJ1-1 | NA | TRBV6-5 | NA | TGTGCCAGCAACAAGGGGCCGGCTGAAGCTTTCTTT | CASNKGPAEAFF
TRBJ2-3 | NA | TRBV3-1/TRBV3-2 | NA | TGTGCCAGCAGCCAAGGGGGGGGGCACACAGATACGCAGTATTTT | CASSQGGGHTDTQYF
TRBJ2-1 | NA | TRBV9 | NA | TGTGCCAGCAGCGTAGAAGGAGGGGGGGCCCATAATGAGCAGTTCTTC | CASSVEGGGAHNEQFF
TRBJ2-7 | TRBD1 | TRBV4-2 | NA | TGTGCCAGCAGCCAAACCGGGACAGCCTCCTACGAGCAGTACTTC | CASSQTGTASYEQYF
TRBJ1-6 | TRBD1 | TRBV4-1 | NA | TGCGCCAGCAGCCAAGTAGGACAGGGCTATAATTCACCCCTCCACTTT | CASSQVGQGYNSPLHF
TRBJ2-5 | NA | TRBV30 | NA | TGTGCCGGCCAGGGCTCGGAGACCCAGTACTTC | CAGQGSETQYF
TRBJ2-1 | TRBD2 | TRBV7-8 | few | TGTGCCAGCAGCCGCGGCCGGAGCGGGAGGACGGCGTACAATGAGCAGTTCTTC | CASSRGRSGRTAYNEQFF
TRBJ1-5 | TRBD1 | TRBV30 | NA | TGTGCCTGGAGTCGAGGACAGGGCCATCAGCCCCAGCATTTT | CAWSRGQGHQPQHF
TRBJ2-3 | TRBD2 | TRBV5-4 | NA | TGTGCCAGCAGCAACGGACTAGCGTCCTACACAGATACGCAGTATTTT | CASSNGLASYTDTQYF
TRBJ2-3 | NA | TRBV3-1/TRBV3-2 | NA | TGTGCCAGCAGCCAAGGACGGAGCCAAGATACGCAGTATTTT | CASSQGRSQDTQYF